A selection of T cell receptor beta chains follows, all from one sample in a study of coeliac disease. Only in-frame clones appear in the TCRdb table, and some are missing; sequencing was by immunoSEQ multiplex PCR. This sample carries under 1,500 clones, 69% of them seen once, and the ten largest clones take roughly 30%. The specimen was lamina propria lymphocytes from the gut. Receptors originate from a woman between 40 and 55 years old with celiac disease on a gluten-free diet, and with hypertension. Both conserved end residues are part of each CDR3. D genes are given only for firm matches. Clone size is not always given. Where it is, it says once, few, many or a class for expanded clones.

TRBD1 TRBJ2-7 - TRBV9 CASSVDDTGAYEQYF TGTGCCAGCAGCGTAGATGATACAGGGGCCTACGAGCAGTACTTC
- TRBJ2-7 few TRBV1 CTSSPLAGGIYEQYF TGCACCAGCAGCCCCCTAGCGGGAGGTATCTACGAGCAGTACTTC
TRBD1 TRBJ2-2 - TRBV7-7 CASSPQGAGELFF TGTGCCAGCAGCCCACAGGGGGCCGGGGAGCTGTTTTTT
TRBD1 TRBJ2-3 - TRBV5-4 CASSPTPGGGITDTQYF TGTGCCAGCAGCCCGACCCCAGGGGGCGGTATCACAGATACGCAGTATTTT
- TRBJ2-5 - TRBV7-2 CASSISGISYQETQYF TGTGCCAGCAGCATAAGCGGCATCTCGTACCAAGAGACCCAGTACTTC
TRBD2 TRBJ2-7 few TRBV28 CASSSRERPREQYF TGTGCCAGCAGTTCGCGGGAGCGCCCCCGCGAGCAGTACTTC
- TRBJ1-4 - TRBV7-2 CASSPAGLANEKLFF TGTGCCAGCAGCCCGGCGGGGCTGGCTAATGAAAAACTGTTTTTT
TRBD1 TRBJ1-1 - TRBV29-1 CSVRGTGNYEAFF TGCAGCGTCCGCGGGACAGGCAATTATGAAGCTTTCTTT
TRBD1 TRBJ2-5 - TRBV4-1 CASSQGVLGTGEETQYF TGCGCCAGCAGCCAAGGGGTTCTTGGGACAGGGGAAGAGACCCAGTACTTC
- TRBJ1-2 - TRBV7-9 CASSFVGGGYTF TGTGCCAGCAGCTTTGTCGGAGGTGGCTACACCTTC
- TRBJ2-7 - TRBV5-4 CASSQGGAIGEQYF TGTGCCAGCAGCCAAGGCGGGGCGATAGGGGAGCAGTACTTC
TRBD1 TRBJ2-1 - TRBV11-1 CASSPRDREFYNEQFF TGTGCCAGCAGCCCCCGGGACAGGGAGTTTTACAATGAGCAGTTCTTC
TRBD1 TRBJ1-5 - TRBV7-8 CASSSDRGNQPQHF TGTGCCAGCAGCTCCGACAGGGGGAATCAGCCCCAGCATTTT
- TRBJ1-4 - TRBV25-1 CASSESTGIYEKLFF TGTGCCAGCAGTGAATCAACAGGGATATATGAAAAACTGTTTTTT
TRBD1 TRBJ1-3 - TRBV2 CASSVGQGPNTIYF TGTGCCAGCAGCGTCGGACAGGGGCCGAACACCATATATTTT
TRBD2 TRBJ2-7 few TRBV7-2 CASSLLGLAGAYEQYF TGTGCCAGCAGCTTACTTGGACTAGCGGGCGCCTACGAGCAGTACTTC
- TRBJ2-1 - TRBV29-1 CSAAPVSYNEQFF TGCAGCGCCGCCCCGGTCTCCTACAATGAGCAGTTCTTC
- TRBJ1-2 - TRBV23-1 CASSDIRVKFRKYGYTF TGCGCCAGCAGTGATATCCGCGTTAAGTTCAGGAAGTATGGCTACACCTTC
TRBD2 TRBJ2-1 once TRBV27 CASSLTSGSQYNEQFF TGTGCCAGCAGTTTGACTAGCGGGAGTCAGTACAATGAGCAGTTCTTC
TRBD1 TRBJ1-1 once TRBV19 CASSLRQGGTEAFF TGTGCCAGTAGTCTACGACAGGGCGGCACTGAAGCTTTCTTT
- TRBJ1-2 - TRBV23-1 CASSVVTVKFRKYGYTF TGCGCCAGCAGTGTCGTGACCGTTAAGTTCAGGAAGTATGGCTACACCTTC
- TRBJ1-5 few TRBV9 CASSVGGGQPQHF TGTGCCAGCAGCGTAGGAGGCGGTCAGCCCCAGCATTTT
- TRBJ1-1 - TRBV7-9 CASSPRGATEAFF TGTGCCAGCAGCCCACGGGGAGCGACTGAAGCTTTCTTT
TRBD2 TRBJ2-5 - TRBV5-1 CASSFPGGGEETQYF TGCGCCAGCAGCTTCCCTGGGGGGGGTGAAGAGACCCAGTACTTC
TRBD2 TRBJ2-2 few TRBV29-1 CGGGENPGELFF TGCGGCGGGGGGGAGAACCCCGGGGAGCTGTTTTTT
- TRBJ2-4 - TRBV2 CASRVQGIGPWNIQYF TGTGCCAGCAGGGTTCAGGGTATAGGCCCTTGGAACATTCAGTACTTC
- TRBJ2-2 - TRBV18 CASSPEGIGELFF TGTGCCAGCTCACCAGAGGGAATCGGGGAGCTGTTTTTT
- TRBJ1-1 - TRBV6-1 CASTPWRVNTEAFF TGTGCCAGCACCCCGTGGAGGGTGAACACTGAAGCTTTCTTT
- TRBJ1-2 - TRBV27 CASSQGQNNNYGYTF TGTGCCAGCAGCCAAGGACAGAATAACAACTATGGCTACACCTTC
TRBD2 TRBJ2-3 - TRBV19 CASSPSGGNTQYF TGTGCCAGTAGCCCTAGCGGGGGAAATACGCAGTATTTT
- TRBJ2-7 - TRBV12-2 CASRLSMCISSYEQYF TGTGCAAGTCGCTTAAGTATGTGTATTAGCTCCTACGAGCAGTACTTC
- TRBJ2-7 few TRBV6-9 CASSYERPGEQYF TGTGCCAGCAGTTACGAAAGGCCCGGGGAGCAGTACTTC
TRBD2 TRBJ2-2 - TRBV9 CASSVGGLEGGELFF TGTGCCAGCAGCGTAGGGGGACTAGAAGGCGGGGAGCTGTTTTTT
TRBD2 TRBJ2-1 once TRBV2 CASSQGLGEQFF TGTGCCAGCAGTCAAGGACTAGGGGAGCAGTTCTTC
- TRBJ2-1 - TRBV6-1 CASSGPIRGEQFF TGTGCCAGCAGTGGCCCCATACGGGGGGAGCAGTTCTTC
- TRBJ1-2 - TRBV9 CASSVFSRVGVGYGYTF TGTGCCAGCAGCGTATTTTCCAGGGTAGGGGTTGGGTATGGCTACACCTTC